This T cell receptor (beta chain) originates from a study of blood T cell repertoires in COVID-19. Across the whole study: The United States, Italy and Spain provided the acute and convalescent COVID-19 samples. From T cells, B-cell-depleted T cells, or PBMCs came the material, which was cDNA or gDNA.

In the study's own analysis: Nucleated cell number was recorded as an estimate derived from reference gene primer amplification. The method was immunoSEQ multiplex PCR; TCRdb's version includes in-frame clones alone and lacks a portion of them. The V and J calls and clone size were taken over from that table, and D and trimming were inferred from the DNA. In the table there are about 36,000 clones, 75% to 90% of which are singletons. This clonotype was obtained from a human donor in a cohort sampled during active or convalescent COVID-19. The donor label of this sample is uncertain. Sequenced material: peripheral blood.

The CDR3 is CASSNGNQHYEQYF. DNA of the CDR3: TGTGCCAGCAGCAACGGGAACCAACACTACGAGCAGTACTTC. The rearrangement links TRBV21-1 to TRBJ2-7; the table's TRBD2 call for D was not verified on the DNA. TRBV21-1 is a recognized pseudogene. The CDR3 runs 14 residues.